One and the same sample provided the 18 T cell receptor beta chains below, sequenced in a study of cytomegalovirus exposure and HLA in healthy donors. Amplification used 60 Vbeta primers and 13 Jbeta primers. Sequencing was performed with immunoSEQ multiplex PCR; in TCRdb, only in-frame clones are kept and a portion is missing. The data show tens of thousands of clones, about three quarters seen once. Sequenced material: PBMCs. The source of these receptors is a man aged 50 or older in good health and CMV-seropositive.

This chain joins TRBV7-6 and TRBJ2-3; 8 bases are shared with TRBD1. Germline V gene lookup returns CDR1 SGHVS and CDR2 FNYEAQ. The CDR3 is made up of 15 amino acids. With V trimmed by 2 bases and J by 0 bases, 1 base remained unmatched. The CDR3: CASSLRTGSTDTQYF. DNA for the CDR3: TGTGCCAGCAGCTTACGGACAGGGAGCACAGATACGCAGTATTTT.

This rearrangement joins TRBV5-4 to TRBJ1-3, with 9 bases lining up with TRBD1. V shed 0 bases, J shed 1 base, and the junction held 11 bases outside the gene matches. Germline assignment: CDR1 SGHNT and CDR2 YYREEE (reference sequence). This CDR3 is 19 amino acids long. The chain's CDR3 is CASSLAGQGAPRSGNTIYF. CDR3 nucleotides: TGTGCCAGCAGCTTGGCGGGACAGGGTGCCCCTAGATCTGGAAACACCATATATTTT.

The V gene is TRBV19, the J gene TRBJ2-7, with 10 positions matching TRBD2. This CDR3 has 15 residues. V lost 5 bases and J lost 10; bases outside the gene matches: 14. Germline-derived CDR1 and CDR2 are LNHDA and SQIVND (reference sequence). The CDR3 DNA reads as TGTGCCAGTAGTCCCCTAATGAGCGGGAGGGTCGTTCAGTACTTC. Protein sequence: CASSPLMSGRVVQYF.

This clone has a handful of counts. The chain combines TRBV21-1 with TRBJ2-5; the table's D call, TRBD1, was not checked against the DNA. TRBV21-1 is labeled a pseudogene. CDR3 length: 15 amino acids. The CDR3 nucleotides read TGTGCCAGCAGCAATTTGGCAGGGGAACAAGAGACCCAGTACTTC. Translating gives CASSNLAGEQETQYF.

The genes are TRBV7-8 and TRBJ2-7; possible D gene TRBD2, 6 bases. The CDR3 spans 13 residues. The V end lost 1 base, the J end lost 7 bases, and 11 bases lay between the germline ends. Germline V CDR1 and CDR2: SGHVS, FQNEAQ. The CDR3 nucleotides are TGTGCCAGCAGCTTAGGTGGAGGGATAGAGCAGTACTTC. Residues: CASSLGGGIEQYF.

The sample holds a few counts of this clone. The chain employs TRBV19 and TRBJ1-3; D may be TRBD1 (6 bases). The CDR3 sequence is 15 residues long. With 7 bases removed from V and 3 bases from J, the gap between germline ends came to 16 bases. Germline CDR1 LNHDA, CDR2 SQIVND (reference sequence). CDR3 region: CASTTGFVLGNTIYF. The CDR3 nucleotides read TGTGCCAGTACAACAGGGTTCGTACTTGGAAACACCATATATTTT.

V gene TRBV7-2 combines with J gene TRBJ2-4; TRBD1 is a possible D gene (5 bases). The germline gives CDR1 SGHTA, CDR2 FQGNSA. V was pared by 3 bases and J by 2 bases, with 11 bases between. CDR3 length equals 15 residues. CDR3 nucleotides: TGTGCCAGCAGCTTTGGGGCAGCTTCCAAAAACATTCAGTACTTC. Translated: CASSFGAASKNIQYF.

This clone was counted a few times. This chain connects TRBV4-1 to TRBJ2-7; TRBD2 aligns across 14 bases. Germline lookup yields CDR1 MGHRA and CDR2 YSYEKL. The CDR3 consists of 18 residues. Trimming at V came to 3 bases and at J to 9 bases, leaving 16 bases not matched to a gene. The CDR3 DNA follows: TGCGCCAGCAGCCACCCCCGGACTAGCGGGAGGTCTTACGAGCGGCAGTACTTC. This sequence encodes CASSHPRTSGRSYERQYF.

Only a few counts were recorded for this clone. Other DNA sequences from this sample encode an identical CDR3 as well. This chain links TRBV9 with TRBJ2-7, with 8 bases matching TRBD1. Trimming at V came to 3 bases and at J to 1 base, leaving 3 bases not matched to a gene. This CDR3 has 14 amino acids. Germline lookup yields CDR1 SGDLS and CDR2 YYNGEE. CDR3 sequence reads: CASSGDRGSYEQYF. The CDR3 DNA follows: TGTGCCAGCAGCGGCGACAGGGGTTCCTACGAGCAGTACTTC.

This chain connects TRBV29-1 to TRBJ2-2, with 14 bases fitting TRBD2. This CDR3 has 18 residues. V lost 6 bases to trimming and J lost 4 bases; unmatched junction nucleotides: 13. Germline V gene sequence: CDR1 SQVTM, CDR2 ANQGSEA. CDR3: CSVTAGTSGGAITGELFF. In nucleotides, the CDR3 is TGCAGCGTAACTGCCGGGACTAGCGGGGGAGCGATCACCGGGGAGCTGTTTTTT.

CDR3 DNA sequence: TGCGCCAGCAGCCAAGAGGCCGTTAGGGGACAGGTCTACTATGGCTACACCTTC. Protein sequence: CASSQEAVRGQVYYGYTF. The chain couples TRBV4-3 to TRBJ1-2, with 8 nucleotides matching TRBD1. Trimming at V came to 0 bases and at J to 3 bases, leaving 12 bases not matched to a gene. The CDR3 totals 18 residues. The germline V gene has CDR1 LGHNA and CDR2 YSLEER.

The rearrangement uses TRBV28 and TRBJ1-2; D ambiguous. The CDR3 covers 13 residues. Germline CDR1 reads MDHEN; CDR2 reads SYDVKM. V dropped 6 bases and J dropped 3 bases, with 11 bases sitting between them. CDR3 region: CASSVQRDYGYTF. In DNA form, the CDR3 reads TGTGCCAGCAGCGTACAGAGGGACTATGGCTACACCTTC.

The DNA for the CDR3 is TGCGCCAGTACGATACCTACCCGGACTAGTCAAGAGACCCAGTACTTC. Amino acid sequence: CASTIPTRTSQETQYF. The chain links TRBV5-1 to TRBJ2-5, with TRBD2 matching over 7 bases. The CDR3 contains 16 residues. Germline V CDR1 and CDR2: SGHRS, YFSETQ. Trimming cost V 8 bases and J 2 bases; bases outside gene matches: 15.

V gene TRBV6-1 combines with J gene TRBJ1-1; 8 bases fit TRBD1. Germline loops: CDR1 MNHNS, CDR2 SASEGT. Trimming cost V 4 bases and J 6 bases; bases outside gene matches: 7. The CDR3 runs 14 residues. The CDR3 here is CASSVDRGIPEAFF. CDR3 sequence (DNA): TGTGCCAGCAGTGTAGACAGGGGAATCCCTGAAGCTTTCTTT.

V and J are TRBV6-6 and TRBJ2-1; TRBD1 might be the D (5 bases). V dropped 7 bases and J dropped 5 bases, with 6 bases sitting between them. This CDR3 has 11 residues. The germline V gene has CDR1 MNHNY and CDR2 SVGAGI (reference sequence). The CDR3: CASNRNNEQFF. The CDR3 DNA is TGTGCCAGCAACAGGAACAATGAGCAGTTCTTC.

V is TRBV10-2 and J is TRBJ1-1, with D maybe TRBD1 (5 bases). Germline values: CDR1 WSHSY, CDR2 SAAADI. Trimming cost V 3 bases and J 0 bases, with 11 bases left between them. This CDR3 region has 15 residues. CDR3 DNA: TGCGCCAGCAGTGAAAGAGACAGAATGAACACTGAAGCTTTCTTT. It translates to CASSERDRMNTEAFF.

The gene calls are TRBV18 and TRBJ2-1; D possibly corresponds to TRBD2 (5 bases). Trimming removed 3 bases at V and 4 bases at J, with 7 bases between. Germline loops: CDR1 KGHSH, CDR2 LQKENI. The CDR3 covers 13 residues. CDR3 protein: CASSPDSYNEQFF. CDR3 DNA: TGTGCCAGCTCACCGGACTCTTACAATGAGCAGTTCTTC. Drawing the rest from reference TRBV18 and TRBJ2-1, the complete variable domain is NAGVMQNPRHLVRRRGQEARLRCSPMKGHSHVYWYRQLPEEGLKFMVYLQKENIIDESGMPKERFSAEFPKEGPSILRIQQVVRGDSAAYFCASSPDSYNEQFFGPGTRLTVL.

A few counts support this clone. The gene calls are TRBV7-2 and TRBJ2-5, with 9 bases aligning to TRBD1. V was pared by 5 bases and J by 3 bases, with 4 bases of the junction left unmatched. The CDR3 length is 14 residues. Germline V gene lookup returns CDR1 SGHTA and CDR2 FQGNSA. CDR3 in amino acids: CASSVGQGKETQYF. In DNA form, the CDR3 reads TGTGCCAGCAGCGTGGGACAGGGAAAAGAGACCCAGTACTTC.